This TCR beta chain came from a study of T cell responses to AZD1222 COVID-19 vaccine. Overall study context: Whether given at about 4 or about 12 weeks, second doses were pooled.

Assay: immunoSEQ multiplex PCR; the TCRdb copy retains only in-frame clones and omits some. The repertoire has more than 150,000 clones, about 86% of them found once; the top ten carry approximately 0.49%. With respect to this clone: Antigen unknown.

Study results and limitations: Sampling that yielded the repertoires occurred only after the peak T cell response. Most donors were white British, females outnumbered males, and clonal diversity was possibly underestimated. There were vaccine-associated CD4 TCRs across spike, dominant at 160-218 and 743-854.

The CDR3 length is 14 residues. The germline V gene encodes CDR1 LNHDA and CDR2 SQIVND (reference sequence). Trimming shortened V by 8 bases and J by 2 bases, and 15 bases separated the two germline ends. Sequencing was performed on peripheral blood, taken on day 0 of AZD1222 vaccination. The sequence came from an adult in good health. This chain links TRBV19 with TRBJ2-5; no firm D call. The CDR3 protein is CASSDETSQETQYF. The CDR3 DNA is TGTGCCAGTTCGGACGAAACCTCTCAAGAGACCCAGTACTTC.